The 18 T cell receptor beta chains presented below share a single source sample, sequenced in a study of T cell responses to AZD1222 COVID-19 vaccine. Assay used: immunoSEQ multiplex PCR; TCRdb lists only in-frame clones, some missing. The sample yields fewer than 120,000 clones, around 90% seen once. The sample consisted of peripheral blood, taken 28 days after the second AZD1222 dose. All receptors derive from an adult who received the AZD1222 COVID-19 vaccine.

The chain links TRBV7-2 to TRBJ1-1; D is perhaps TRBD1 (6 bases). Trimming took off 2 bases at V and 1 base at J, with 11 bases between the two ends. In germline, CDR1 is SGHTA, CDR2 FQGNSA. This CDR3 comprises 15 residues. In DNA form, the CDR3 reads TGTGCCAGCAGCTTATTTAGGACAGCGAACACTGAAGCTTTCTTT. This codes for CASSLFRTANTEAFF.

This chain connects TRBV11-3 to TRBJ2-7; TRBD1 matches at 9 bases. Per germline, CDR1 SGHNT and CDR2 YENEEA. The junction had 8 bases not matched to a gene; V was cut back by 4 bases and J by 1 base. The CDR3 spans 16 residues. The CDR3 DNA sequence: TGTGCCAGCAGCTCCTACCGGGACAGGGCATCCTACGAGCAGTACTTC. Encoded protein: CASSSYRDRASYEQYF.

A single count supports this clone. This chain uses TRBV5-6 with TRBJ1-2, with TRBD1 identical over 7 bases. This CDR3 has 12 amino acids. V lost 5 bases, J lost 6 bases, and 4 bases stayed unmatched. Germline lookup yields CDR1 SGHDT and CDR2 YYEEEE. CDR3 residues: CASRRGGNGYTF. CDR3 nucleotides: TGTGCCAGCAGGCGAGGGGGCAATGGCTACACCTTC.

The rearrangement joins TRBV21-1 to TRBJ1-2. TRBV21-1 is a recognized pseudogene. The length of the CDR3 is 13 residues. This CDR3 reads CASTRGVGSGYTF. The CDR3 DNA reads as TGTGCCAGCACGAGAGGGGTCGGTTCTGGCTACACCTTC.

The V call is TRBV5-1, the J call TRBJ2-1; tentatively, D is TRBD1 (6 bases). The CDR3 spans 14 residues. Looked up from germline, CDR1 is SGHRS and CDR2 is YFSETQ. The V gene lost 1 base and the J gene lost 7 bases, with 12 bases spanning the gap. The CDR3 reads CASSLFRGQNEQFF. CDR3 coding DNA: TGCGCCAGCAGCTTGTTCAGGGGTCAGAATGAGCAGTTCTTC.

The CDR3 sequence: CASSLVGREQYF. The CDR3 DNA follows: TGCGCCAGCAGCTTGGTAGGACGCGAGCAGTACTTC. The genes are TRBV5-1 and TRBJ2-7; D remains unclear. This CDR3 has 12 residues. Germline V gene data show CDR1 as SGHRS and CDR2 as YFSETQ. The V gene lost 0 bases and the J gene lost 6 bases, with 7 bases spanning the gap.

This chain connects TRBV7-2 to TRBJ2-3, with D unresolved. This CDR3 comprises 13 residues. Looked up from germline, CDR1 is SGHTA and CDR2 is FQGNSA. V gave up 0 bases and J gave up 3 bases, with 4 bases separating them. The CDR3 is CASSLAATDTQYF. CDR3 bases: TGTGCCAGCAGCTTAGCCGCGACAGATACGCAGTATTTT.

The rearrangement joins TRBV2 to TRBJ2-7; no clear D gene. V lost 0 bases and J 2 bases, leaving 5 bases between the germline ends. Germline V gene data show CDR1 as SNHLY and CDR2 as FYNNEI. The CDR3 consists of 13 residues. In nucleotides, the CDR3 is TGTGCCAGCAGTGAAGCGCTTCCCTACGAGCAGTACTTC. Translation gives CASSEALPYEQYF.

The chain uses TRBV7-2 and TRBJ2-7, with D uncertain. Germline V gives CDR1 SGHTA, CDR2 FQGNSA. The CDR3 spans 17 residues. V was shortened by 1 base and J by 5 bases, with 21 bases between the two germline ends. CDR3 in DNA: TGTGCCAGCAGCTTAGAACGTAGCACGGCTCTTTGGGACGAGCAGTACTTC. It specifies CASSLERSTALWDEQYF.

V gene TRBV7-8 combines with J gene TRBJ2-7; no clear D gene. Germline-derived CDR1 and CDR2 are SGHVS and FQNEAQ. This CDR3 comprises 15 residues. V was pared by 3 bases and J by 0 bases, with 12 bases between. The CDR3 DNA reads TGTGCCAGCAGCTTTCTGACAACGAGCTCCTACGAGCAGTACTTC. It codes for CASSFLTTSSYEQYF.

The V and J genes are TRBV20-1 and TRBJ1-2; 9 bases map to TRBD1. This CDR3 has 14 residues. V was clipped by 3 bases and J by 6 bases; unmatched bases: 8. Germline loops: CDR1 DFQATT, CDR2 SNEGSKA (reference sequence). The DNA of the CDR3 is TGCAGTGCTAGTTGGACAGGGGTTTCCCATGGCTACACCTTC. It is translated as CSASWTGVSHGYTF.

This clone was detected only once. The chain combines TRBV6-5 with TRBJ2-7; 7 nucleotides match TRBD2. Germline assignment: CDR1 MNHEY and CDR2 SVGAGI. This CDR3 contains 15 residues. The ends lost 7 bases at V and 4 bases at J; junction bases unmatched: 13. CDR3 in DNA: TGTGCCAGCAAATCCGCCCGGACTAGTTTGTACGAGCAGTACTTC. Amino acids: CASKSARTSLYEQYF.

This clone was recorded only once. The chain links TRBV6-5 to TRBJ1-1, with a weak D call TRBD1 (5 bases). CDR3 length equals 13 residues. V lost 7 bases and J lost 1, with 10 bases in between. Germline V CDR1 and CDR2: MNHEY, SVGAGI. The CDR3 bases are TGTGCCAGCAATACCCAGGGGAACACTGAAGCTTTCTTT. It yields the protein CASNTQGNTEAFF.

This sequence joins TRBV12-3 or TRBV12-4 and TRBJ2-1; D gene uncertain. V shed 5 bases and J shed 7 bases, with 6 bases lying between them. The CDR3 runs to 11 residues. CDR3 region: CASSDQNEQFF. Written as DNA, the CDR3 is TGTGCCAGCAGTGACCAGAATGAGCAGTTCTTC.

The CDR3 here is CASSESSGQGDEKLFF. The CDR3 DNA is TGCGCCAGCAGTGAATCATCGGGACAGGGAGATGAAAAACTGTTTTTT. The chain has TRBV10-1 and TRBJ1-4, with 9 bases aligning to TRBD1. The J segment lost 6 bases and the V segment lost 3 bases, leaving 8 bases of the junction unmatched. From germline, CDR1 is WNHNN and CDR2 SYGVQD (reference sequence). This CDR3 is built from 16 residues.

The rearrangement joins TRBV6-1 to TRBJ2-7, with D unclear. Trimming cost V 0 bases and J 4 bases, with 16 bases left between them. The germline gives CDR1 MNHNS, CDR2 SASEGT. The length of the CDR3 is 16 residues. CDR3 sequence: CASSEAPDGRFYEQYF. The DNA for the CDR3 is TGTGCCAGCAGTGAAGCCCCGGACGGGCGCTTTTACGAGCAGTACTTC.

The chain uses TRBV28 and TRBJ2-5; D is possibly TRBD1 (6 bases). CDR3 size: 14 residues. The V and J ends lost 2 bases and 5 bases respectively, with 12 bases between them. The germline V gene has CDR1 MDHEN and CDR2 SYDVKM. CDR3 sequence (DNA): TGTGCCAGCAGTTTACCTCAGGGGAGTGAGACCCAGTACTTC. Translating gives CASSLPQGSETQYF.

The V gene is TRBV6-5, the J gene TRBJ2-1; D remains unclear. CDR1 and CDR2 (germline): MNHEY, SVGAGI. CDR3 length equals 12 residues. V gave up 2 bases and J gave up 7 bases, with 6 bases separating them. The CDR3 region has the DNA TGTGCCAGCAGTTACCACGGGAATGAGCAGTTCTTC. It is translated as CASSYHGNEQFF.